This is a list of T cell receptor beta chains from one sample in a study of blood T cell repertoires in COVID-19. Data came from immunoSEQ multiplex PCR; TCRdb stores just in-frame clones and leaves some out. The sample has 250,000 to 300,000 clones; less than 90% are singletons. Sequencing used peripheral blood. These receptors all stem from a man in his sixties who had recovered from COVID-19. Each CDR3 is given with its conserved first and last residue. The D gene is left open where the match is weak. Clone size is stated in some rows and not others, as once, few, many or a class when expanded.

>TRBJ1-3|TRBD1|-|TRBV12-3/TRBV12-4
TGTGCCAGCAGTTCTCAGGGGGAGGCCATATATTTT
CASSSQGEAIYF
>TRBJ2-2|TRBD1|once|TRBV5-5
TGTGCCAGCAGCTTGGTAGACAGGGGTCGAACCGGGGAGCTGTTTTTT
CASSLVDRGRTGELFF
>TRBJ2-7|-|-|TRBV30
TGTGCCTGGAAGGTGGGGCCCTACGAGCAGTACTTC
CAWKVGPYEQYF
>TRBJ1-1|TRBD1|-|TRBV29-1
TGCAGCGTTGATCAGGGGGTGAGGAACACTGAAGCTTTCTTT
CSVDQGVRNTEAFF
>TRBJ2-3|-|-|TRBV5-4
TGTGCCAGCAGCTCTAAAAGCGGGCTTGGCGGAGATACGCAGTATTTT
CASSSKSGLGGDTQYF
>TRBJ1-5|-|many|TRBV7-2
TGTGCCAGCAGCTTAGGACAGGTGATGGGGCCCCAGCATTTT
CASSLGQVMGPQHF
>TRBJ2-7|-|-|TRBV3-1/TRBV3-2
TGTGCCAGCAGCCAAGGAGGTGGGGAGCAGTACTTC
CASSQGGGEQYF
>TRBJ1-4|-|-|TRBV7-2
TGTGCCAGCAGCTTTTCTTCCGAAAAACTGTTTTTT
CASSFSSEKLFF
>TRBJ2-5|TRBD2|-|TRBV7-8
TGTGCCAGCAGGACGACGGCGGGAGTGCGGGAGACCCAGTACTTC
CASRTTAGVRETQYF
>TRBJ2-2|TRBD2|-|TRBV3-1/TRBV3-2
TGTGCCAGCAGCCAAAGGCAAATCACTAGCGGGAGAGGAACCGGGGAGCTGTTTTTT
CASSQRQITSGRGTGELFF
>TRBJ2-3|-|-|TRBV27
TGTGCCAGCAGTTTATCTTTCGGGACGCAGTATTTT
CASSLSFGTQYF
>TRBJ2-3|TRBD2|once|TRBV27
TGTGCCAGCAGTTTTCTGAGCGGGGGGCGGGATACGCAGTATTTT
CASSFLSGGRDTQYF
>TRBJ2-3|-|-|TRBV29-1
TGCAGCGTTGGGTCCGCGGGTACGCAGTATTTT
CSVGSAGTQYF
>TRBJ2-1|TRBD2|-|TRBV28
TGTGCCAGCAGATACACCAGCGGGGGCTCCTACAATGAGCAGTTCTTC
CASRYTSGGSYNEQFF
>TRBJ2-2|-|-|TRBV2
TGTGCCAGCAGTGAACAGGGGACCGGGGAGCTGTTTTTT
CASSEQGTGELFF
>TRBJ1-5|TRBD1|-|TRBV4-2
TGTGCCAGCAGCCAGACAGGGTACAATCAGCCCCAGCATTTT
CASSQTGYNQPQHF
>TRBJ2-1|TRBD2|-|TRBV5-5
TGTGCCAGCAGCTTGGCCGGGGGGGCTAGCGGGAGACCAAAGGGAAATGAGCAGTTCTTC
CASSLAGGASGRPKGNEQFF
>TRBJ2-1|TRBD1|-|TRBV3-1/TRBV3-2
TGTGCCAGCAGCCCCTCGGGACAGACAAGCTCCTACAATGAGCAGTTCTTC
CASSPSGQTSSYNEQFF
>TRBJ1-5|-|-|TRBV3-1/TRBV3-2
TGTGCCAGCAGCCAAGATCCCCCTCCCAAGGGGCAGCCCCAGCATTTT
CASSQDPPPKGQPQHF
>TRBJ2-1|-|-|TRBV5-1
TGCGCCAGCACCCGCTCCGGAGGAAGGTACAATGAGCAGTTCTTC
CASTRSGGRYNEQFF
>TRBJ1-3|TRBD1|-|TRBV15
TGTGCCACCAGCAGAGACCGGACAGGCTCTGGAAACACCATATATTTT
CATSRDRTGSGNTIYF
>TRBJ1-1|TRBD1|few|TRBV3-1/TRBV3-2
TGTGCCAGCAGCCAAGGCTCTCTTGACAGGGTGTCCACTGAAGCTTTCTTT
CASSQGSLDRVSTEAFF
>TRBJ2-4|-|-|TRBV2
TGTGCCAGCAGCCCTTCGGGCATTCAGTACTTC
CASSPSGIQYF
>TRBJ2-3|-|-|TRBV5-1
TGCGCCAGCAGCTTGCGACAGCTCACAGATACGCAGTATTTT
CASSLRQLTDTQYF
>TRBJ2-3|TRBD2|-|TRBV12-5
TGTGCTAGTGGTCCGGGACTAGCGGCCTCAGGTACGCAGTATTTT
CASGPGLAASGTQYF
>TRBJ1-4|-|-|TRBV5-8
TGTGCCAGCAGCTTTAGGTCGGGAGCTAATGAAAAACTGTTTTTT
CASSFRSGANEKLFF
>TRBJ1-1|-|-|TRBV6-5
TGTGCCAGCAGTTACCGGGGTGCTGAAGCTTTCTTT
CASSYRGAEAFF
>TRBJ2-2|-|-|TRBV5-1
TGCGCCAGCCGCCTAATCAGGGAGAACACCGGGGAGCTGTTTTTT
CASRLIRENTGELFF
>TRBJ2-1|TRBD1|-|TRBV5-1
TGCGCCAGCAGCCCAAACTACCGTGGACAGGGTATACGTGAGCAGTTCTTC
CASSPNYRGQGIREQFF
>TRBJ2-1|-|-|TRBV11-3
TGTGCCAGCAGCGACCAGTTGGGGGGGCTTGGCGAGCAGTTCTTC
CASSDQLGGLGEQFF
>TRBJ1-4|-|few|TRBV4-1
TGCGCCAGCAGCCAAGGGTCATTAGGATTTCTGGGAGCTAATGAAAAACTGTTTTTT
CASSQGSLGFLGANEKLFF